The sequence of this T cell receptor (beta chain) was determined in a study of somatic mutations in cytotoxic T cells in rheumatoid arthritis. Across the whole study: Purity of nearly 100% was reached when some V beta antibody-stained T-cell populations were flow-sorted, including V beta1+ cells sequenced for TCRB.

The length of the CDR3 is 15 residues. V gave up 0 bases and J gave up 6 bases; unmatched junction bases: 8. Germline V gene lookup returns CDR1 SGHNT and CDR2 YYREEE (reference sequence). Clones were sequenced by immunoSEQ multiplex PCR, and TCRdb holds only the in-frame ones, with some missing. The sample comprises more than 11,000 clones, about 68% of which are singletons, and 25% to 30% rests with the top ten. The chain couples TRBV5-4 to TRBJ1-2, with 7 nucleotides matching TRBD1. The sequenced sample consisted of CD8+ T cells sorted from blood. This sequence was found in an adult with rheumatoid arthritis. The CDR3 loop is CASSLGEGAQDGYTF. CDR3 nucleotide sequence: TGTGCCAGCAGCTTGGGTGAGGGGGCGCAGGATGGCTACACCTTC. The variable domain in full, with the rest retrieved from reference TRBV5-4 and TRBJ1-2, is ETGVTQSPTHLIKTRGQQVTLRCSSQSGHNTVSWYQQALGQGPQFIFQYYREEENGRGNFPPRFSGLQFPNYSSELNVNALELDDSALYLCASSLGEGAQDGYTFGSGTRLTVV.